The 24 T cell receptor beta chains listed next were all sequenced from one sample in a study of T cells in Graves' hyperthyroidism and ophthalmopathy. Amplification targeted TCR beta CDR3 regions from RNA transcripts. First-round RT-PCR with HTBI primers amplified the TCR CDR3 region. Each CDR3 protein gets one entry after TCRdb re-called the multiplex PCR reads with MiXCR. This table holds hundreds of thousands of distinct CDR3 sequences, around a third found once. Material for sequencing was blood. The receptors originated from a woman aged 40 to 50 with Graves' hyperthyroidism.

The sample holds many counts of this clonotype. The gene calls are TRBV13 and TRBJ1-1; no definite D call. CDR1 PRHDT and CDR2 FYEKMQ come from the germline V gene (reference sequence). Trimming left V 5 bases short and J 0 bases short, with 13 bases between. The CDR3 loop spans 15 amino acids. CDR3 coding DNA: TGTGCCAGCAGCGCGGGAGACGTCCTGAACACTGAAGCTTTCTTT. Translation: CASSAGDVLNTEAFF.

Notes on this clonotype: This may come from a read error, since a much larger clone is one base off. The gene calls are TRBV2 and TRBJ1-4; D is unresolved. V was shortened by 11 bases and J by 0 bases, with 13 bases between the two germline ends. Germline values: CDR1 SNHLY, CDR2 FYNNEI. The CDR3 spans 14 residues. The chain's CDR3 is CASKTTPTNEKLFF. CDR3 sequence (DNA): TGTGCCTCTAAAACCACTCCAACTAATGAAAAACTGTTTTTT.

At least ten counts were recorded for this clonotype. This rearrangement joins TRBV19 to TRBJ2-7; the D gene is possibly TRBD2 (6 bases). Between the trimmed V and J ends, which lost 5 bases and 5 bases, there was a span of 16 bases. The germline V gene encodes CDR1 LNHDA and CDR2 SQIVND (reference sequence). The CDR3 spans 14 residues. The DNA for the CDR3 is TGTGCCAGTAGTGTGCGACCCGGAGGGAACGAGCAGTACTTC. Amino acid sequence: CASSVRPGGNEQYF. Together with reference TRBV19 and TRBJ2-7, the CDR3 gives the full variable domain: DGGITQSPKYLFRKEGQNVTLSCEQNLNHDAMYWYRQDPGQGLRLIYYSQIVNDFQKGDIAEGYSVSREKKESFPLTVTSAQKNPTAFYLCASSVRPGGNEQYFGPGTRLTVT.

In this sample, this clonotype turned up many times. The V call is TRBV9, the J call TRBJ2-5; a possible D gene is TRBD2 (5 bases). V lost 6 bases and J lost 5, with 23 bases in between. CDR3 length: 16 amino acids. Per the germline V gene, CDR1 is SGDLS and CDR2 is YYNGEE. In nucleotides, the CDR3 is TGTGCCAGCAATCCCGGGCTAGCTTCAGGCGGGGAGACCCAGTACTTC. Translating gives CASNPGLASGGETQYF.

The chain carries TRBV12-3 or TRBV12-4 and TRBJ1-3; D is unresolved. Trimming pared 7 bases from V and 6 bases from J, leaving 13 bases between. The CDR3 contains 13 residues. Here the CDR3 reads CASTLMDSNTIYF. Here the CDR3 DNA reads TGTGCCAGCACCCTAATGGACTCAAACACCATATATTTT.

This clonotype was seen many times. The chain carries TRBV7-9 and TRBJ2-5, with D possibly being TRBD1 (6 bases). The CDR3 extends over 14 amino acids. Germline CDR1 is SEHNR and CDR2 is FQNEAQ (reference sequence). Trimming took 5 bases from V and 5 from J, leaving 15 bases between them. This CDR3 is CASSLGQNGETQYF. The CDR3 DNA follows: TGTGCCAGCAGCCTCGGACAGAATGGGGAGACCCAGTACTTC.

The sample holds a few counts of this clonotype. J is TRBJ2-7 and V is TRBV5-6; D unclear. This CDR3 has 15 amino acids. V gave up 1 base and J gave up 3 bases, with 14 bases separating them. Per germline, CDR1 SGHDT and CDR2 YYEEEE. The CDR3 reads CASSLLASRIYEQYF. The CDR3 DNA reads TGTGCCAGCAGCTTGCTGGCCTCCAGGATCTACGAGCAGTACTTC.

The chain employs TRBV19 and TRBJ1-2; D gene unclear. CDR1 LNHDA and CDR2 SQIVND come from the germline V gene (reference sequence). Deletions cut 1 base from V and 1 base from J, with 7 bases between. This CDR3 spans 14 amino acids. CDR3 amino acids: CASSIGDNNYGYTF. In nucleotides, the CDR3 is TGTGCCAGTAGTATAGGGGATAATAACTATGGCTACACCTTC.

On this clonotype itself: A far larger clone is only one base removed, so a read error is likely. The J gene is TRBJ2-7, the V gene TRBV7-2; no reliable D call. The CDR3 sequence is 12 residues long. Per germline, CDR1 SGHTA and CDR2 FQGNSA. This CDR3 reads CASSAASCEQYF. The DNA of the CDR3 is TGTGCCAGCAGCGCAGCCTCCTGCGAGCAGTACTTC.

This clonotype appeared a few times. The chain is built from TRBV19 and TRBJ1-2; the match to TRBD1 covers 7 bases. Trimming took 7 bases from V and 2 from J; bases not matched to a gene: 10. Looked up from germline, CDR1 is LNHDA and CDR2 is SQIVND (reference sequence). This CDR3 comprises 15 residues. The DNA of the CDR3 is TGTGCCAGTACCGCCCGGCAGGGGGGGAACTATGGCTACACCTTC. This gives the protein CASTARQGGNYGYTF.

The chain links TRBV10-3 to TRBJ1-6; a weak D match, TRBD1 (6 bases). CDR3 size: 15 residues. V lost 10 bases, J lost 13 bases, and 26 bases lay in between. Germline-derived CDR1 and CDR2 are ENHRY and SYGVKD. CDR3 region: CATASTGTPQGPLHF. In nucleotides, the CDR3 is TGTGCCACTGCCTCTACCGGGACACCTCAAGGCCCCCTCCACTTT.

This clonotype was found many times. The V and J genes are TRBV7-2 and TRBJ2-7, with D possibly TRBD1 on 5 matching bases. The V gene lost 5 bases and the J gene lost 3 bases, with 17 bases spanning the gap. The CDR3 contains 15 residues. In germline, CDR1 is SGHTA, CDR2 FQGNSA. The CDR3 DNA reads TGTGCCAGCAGCACTGGGGCACAGGTTTTCTACGAGCAGTACTTC. Amino acids: CASSTGAQVFYEQYF.

This clonotype was counted a few times. The V call is TRBV3-1, the J call TRBJ2-7, with 10 bases matching TRBD1. Losses at the gene ends were 4 bases for V and 2 bases for J; bases not matched to a gene: 8. The CDR3 spans 16 residues. CDR1 is LGHDT and CDR2 is YNNKEL in the germline V gene (reference sequence). In DNA, the CDR3 is TGTGCCAGCAGCCTAGGCCGGGACAGGGGTACCTACGAGCAGTACTTC. Encoded protein: CASSLGRDRGTYEQYF.

V usage is TRBV7-2 and J usage is TRBJ2-5; 8 nucleotides match TRBD2. V shed 1 base and J 13 bases; nucleotides not matched to a gene: 5. CDR1 is SGHTA, CDR2 FQGNSA, per germline. The length of the CDR3 is 12 residues. CDR3 region: CASSLGLLAAYF. In DNA form, the CDR3 reads TGTGCCAGCAGCTTAGGATTACTAGCGGCGTACTTC.

Ten or more counts support this clonotype. The CDR3 region has the DNA TGCAGTGCTAGAATACGACAGGGAGGAAACGAGCAGTACTTC. Amino acids: CSARIRQGGNEQYF. The rearrangement uses TRBV20-1 and TRBJ2-7; D is perhaps TRBD1 (7 bases). The CDR3 runs 14 residues. CDR1 is DFQATT, CDR2 SNEGSKA, per germline (reference sequence). V was cut by 2 bases and J by 5 bases, with 16 bases left in between.

The V and J genes are TRBV7-9 and TRBJ1-1, with D possibly being TRBD1 (5 bases). The CDR3 runs to 15 residues. Germline assignment: CDR1 SEHNR and CDR2 FQNEAQ (reference sequence). Trimming cost V 0 bases and J 3 bases, with 11 bases left between them. CDR3 in amino acids: CASSLAATDYTEAFF. Written as DNA, the CDR3 is TGTGCCAGCAGCTTAGCGGCGACAGACTACACTGAAGCTTTCTTT.

Regarding this clonotype: The junction departs from germline at one end; a sequencing error may be responsible. The gene calls are TRBV7-9 and TRBJ2-7, with TRBD1 matching over 7 bases. Germline CDR1 and CDR2: SEHNR and FQNEAQ (reference sequence). The CDR3 extends over 16 amino acids. The CDR3 reads CASSPREQTGRVEQYF. Here the CDR3 DNA reads TGCGCCAGCAGCCCCCGGGAACAGACAGGGCGGGTCGAGCAGTACTTC.

This clonotype appeared a few times. The chain employs TRBV4-3 and TRBJ2-7; 9 nucleotides agree with TRBD2. The V segment lost 0 bases and the J segment 2 bases; nucleotides outside the gene matches: 8. There are 17 residues in the CDR3. Per the germline V gene, CDR1 is LGHNA and CDR2 is YSLEER. CDR3 sequence: CASSQDLVAGAAYEQYF. The CDR3 nucleotides are TGCGCCAGCAGCCAAGACCTTGTAGCGGGAGCCGCCTACGAGCAGTACTTC.

This clonotype showed up just a few times. V gene TRBV6-2 or TRBV6-3 combines with J gene TRBJ1-5; possible D gene TRBD1, 6 bases. CDR3 length: 15 amino acids. With 6 bases removed from V and 2 bases from J, the gap between germline ends came to 14 bases. Per the germline V gene, CDR1 is MNHEY and CDR2 is SVGEGT. Here the CDR3 reads CASSDLSGGNQPQHF. CDR3 nucleotide sequence: TGTGCCAGCAGCGATCTATCAGGGGGCAATCAGCCCCAGCATTTT.

This chain connects TRBV19 to TRBJ2-2; 12 nucleotides line up with TRBD1. V dropped 9 bases and J dropped 7; count of bases not matched to a gene: 6. Germline V gene lookup returns CDR1 LNHDA and CDR2 SQIVND (reference sequence). The CDR3 runs to 14 residues. The CDR3 reads CASSGTGGSGELFF. CDR3 DNA: TGTGCCAGCTCCGGGACAGGGGGCAGCGGGGAGCTGTTTTTT.

This clonotype occurred many times. The gene calls are TRBV7-2 and TRBJ2-5; D unclear. The V end was cut by 5 bases, the J end by 3 bases, with 10 bases between. Germline CDR1 and CDR2: SGHTA and FQGNSA. The CDR3 contains 13 residues. CDR3 in DNA: TGTGCCAGCAGCAGATGGGAAGAAGAGACCCAGTACTTC. Amino acids: CASSRWEEETQYF. Together with reference TRBV7-2 and TRBJ2-5, the CDR3 gives the full variable domain: GAGVSQSPSNKVTEKGKDVELRCDPISGHTALYWYRQSLGQGLEFLIYFQGNSAPDKSGLPSDRFSAERTGGSVSTLTIQRTQQEDSAVYLCASSRWEEETQYFGPGTRLLVL.

Ten or more counts support this clonotype. The chain couples TRBV12-3 or TRBV12-4 to TRBJ1-6, with 7 bases that match TRBD1. Trimming cost V 2 bases and J 10 bases; bases outside gene matches: 20. The CDR3 has 19 amino acids. CDR3 sequence: CASSLRPWGRGRGGSPLHF. Here the CDR3 DNA reads TGTGCCAGCAGTTTACGCCCCTGGGGCAGGGGGAGAGGAGGATCACCCCTCCACTTT.

Many counts were recorded for this clonotype. CDR3 DNA: TGTGCCAGCAGTTTCGCAGGGGGCAATCAGCCCCAGCATTTT. Its protein product is CASSFAGGNQPQHF. The V call is TRBV12-3 or TRBV12-4, the J call TRBJ1-5; D might be TRBD1 (6 bases). V gave up 3 bases and J gave up 2 bases, with 8 bases separating them. The CDR3 has 14 amino acids.

The chain links TRBV28 to TRBJ1-2, with TRBD1 matching 11 bases. V shed 3 bases, J shed 5 bases, and the junction held 5 bases outside the gene matches. CDR1 MDHEN and CDR2 SYDVKM come from the germline V gene. The CDR3 is 15 amino acids. CDR3 loop: CASSLRDRGAYGYTF. The CDR3 DNA reads TGTGCCAGCAGTTTGAGGGACAGGGGGGCATATGGCTACACCTTC.